This entry features one T cell receptor (beta chain) sequence. The record originates from a study of blood T cells in healthy people across ages. It was with a sample-barcoded 5' primer and a J-beta primer mix that a second PCR of roughly 7 to 12 cycles was run. Each CDR3 protein is one row after TCRdb ran MiXCR on the 5' RACE reads. The table lists over 1,500,000 distinct CDR3 sequences, just under 50% of them singletons. The V and J ends lost 2 bases and 6 bases, in that order; junction bases with no gene match: 14. From germline, CDR1 is MNHEY and CDR2 SVGAGI. The CDR3 sequence is 18 residues long.

The sample consisted of blood. The sequence was collected from a woman aged 40-49 years in good health. This chain joins TRBV6-5 and TRBJ2-1, with 9 bases aligning to TRBD2. The CDR3 reads CASSYGMAAGGLGNEQFF. CDR3 in DNA: TGTGCCAGCAGTTACGGGATGGCAGCGGGGGGTTTGGGCAATGAGCAGTTCTTC.